Given below is one T cell receptor beta chain in context. The source of the sample is a study of blood T cells in healthy people across ages. In germline, CDR1 is SQVTM, CDR2 ANQGSEA. This CDR3 region has 10 residues. Trimming took 5 bases from V and 11 from J, leaving 12 bases between them. With a J-beta primer mix and a sample-barcoded 5' primer, a second PCR ran about 7 to 12 cycles. TCRdb redid the calling of the 5' RACE reads with MiXCR, one entry per CDR3 protein. This table holds 380,000 or so distinct CDR3 sequences, about 49% found once. The sample consisted of blood. The source of this sequence is a man aged 55 to 70 in good health. The chain employs TRBV29-1 and TRBJ2-5; D gene unclear. The CDR3 reads CSVLVEKQYF. The CDR3 bases are TGCAGCGTTCTTGTGGAAAAGCAGTACTTC.